This T cell receptor (beta chain) was captured in a study of blood T cell repertoires in COVID-19. Study-wide background: Researchers got acute and convalescent COVID-19 samples from the United States, Italy and Spain. T cells, B-cell-depleted T cells, or PBMCs supplied cDNA or gDNA.

The sample holds a few counts of this clone. Other nucleotide sequences from this sample produce the same CDR3. Original processing methods: Amplification from reference gene primers served as the basis for estimated nucleated cell counts. Assay used: immunoSEQ multiplex PCR; TCRdb lists only in-frame clones, some missing. Clonal size and the V and J genes are those of that table, whereas D and trimming came from the DNA. The repertoire holds tens of thousands of clones, with 85% to 90% as singletons. The ends lost 2 bases at V and 0 bases at J; junction bases unmatched: 0. CDR1 and CDR2 from the germline V gene are SGHTA and FQGTGA. The CDR3 length is 15 residues.

Sequencing input: peripheral blood. V usage is TRBV7-3 and J usage is TRBJ2-3; TRBD2 matches 9 bases. The clonotype was recovered from a woman aged 60-75 years with acute or convalescent COVID-19. CDR3 nucleotides: TGTGCCAGCAGCTTAGCGGGGGGGAGCACAGATACGCAGTATTTT. Its translation is CASSLAGGSTDTQYF.